The sequence of this T cell receptor beta chain was determined in a study of siplizumab effects on memory and regulatory T cells. Remarks on this clone: The antigen is undetermined.

Points from the study as a whole: Confirmation was lacking for the suppressive function of proliferating Tregs derived from siplizumab cultures. Among sequences traceable to unstimulated CD4+ memory cells, alloreactive ones were significantly reduced by siplizumab.

The CDR3 covers 13 residues. V was cut by 4 bases and J by 8 bases, with 14 bases left in between. Germline CDR1 is SGHTA and CDR2 is FQGTGA. The repertoire was sequenced with immunoSEQ multiplex PCR; TCRdb's copy has only in-frame clones and lacks some. The data show over 35,000 clones, with roughly nine tenths seen just once and less than 0.3% held by the top ten. V usage is TRBV7-3 and J usage is TRBJ2-5; D possibly matches TRBD1 or TRBD2 (5 bases each). The specimen sequenced was naive CD4+ T cells sorted from blood. The sequence was collected from a human donor in good health. CDR3 loop: CASSSGPKDTQYF. The CDR3 coding sequence is TGTGCCAGCAGCTCGGGACCGAAGGACACCCAGTACTTC.